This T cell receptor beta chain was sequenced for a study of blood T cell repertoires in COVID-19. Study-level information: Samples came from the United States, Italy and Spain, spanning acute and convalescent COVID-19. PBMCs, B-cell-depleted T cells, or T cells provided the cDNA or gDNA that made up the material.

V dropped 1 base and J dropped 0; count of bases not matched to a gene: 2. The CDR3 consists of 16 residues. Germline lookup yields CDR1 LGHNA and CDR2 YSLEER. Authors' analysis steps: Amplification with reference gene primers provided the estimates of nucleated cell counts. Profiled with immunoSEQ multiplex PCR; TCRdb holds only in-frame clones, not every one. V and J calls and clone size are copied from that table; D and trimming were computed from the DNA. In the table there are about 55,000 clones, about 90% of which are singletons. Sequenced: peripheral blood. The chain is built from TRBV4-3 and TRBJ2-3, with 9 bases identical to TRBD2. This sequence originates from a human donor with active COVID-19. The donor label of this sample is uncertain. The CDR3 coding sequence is TGCGCCAGCAGCCAAGGGACTAGCGTAAGCACAGATACGCAGTATTTT. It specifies CASSQGTSVSTDTQYF.